This entry lists 11 T cell receptor beta chains sequenced from one sample in a study of metastatic and nonmetastatic thyroid tumors (dated by TCRdb to about 2020). Before undergoing thyroid surgery, none of the patients had been given any kind of treatment. Libraries came from PCR. The sequencing machine was an Illumina HiSeq 4000. TCRdb reworked the public reads: Q25 trimming with fastp, MiXCR clone assembly, productive beta chains retained. Counted in this sample were tens of thousands of clones; 15% of them appeared once. The biggest ten clones account for about 15% of the sample. Sequencing was carried out using blood. All receptors come from a male donor with papillary thyroid cancer or a benign thyroid nodule (not recorded which). Some clones in this sample may be carry-over from other donors' samples.

This clone was seen many times. The CDR3 region is CFRTGELFF. In nucleotides, the CDR3 is TGCTTCCGCACCGGGGAGCTGTTTTTT. The chain has TRBV5-1 and TRBJ2-2; no firm D call. Germline V gene sequence: CDR1 SGHRS, CDR2 YFSETQ. This CDR3 is 9 amino acids long. Combining the CDR3 with reference TRBV5-1 and TRBJ2-2 gives the whole variable domain KAGVTQTPRYLIKTRGQQVTLSCSPISGHRSVSWYQQTPGQGLQFLFEYFSETQRNKGNFPGRFSGRQFSNSRSEMNVSTLELGDSALYLCFRTGELFFGEGSRLTVL.

This clone was recorded many times. The chain uses TRBV19 and TRBJ2-1, with D possibly TRBD1 on 6 matching bases. The CDR3 sequence is 14 residues long. Germline CDR1 and CDR2: LNHDA and SQIVND (reference sequence). Trimming removed 1 base at V and 6 bases at J, with 10 bases between. In nucleotides, the CDR3 is TGTGCCAGTAGTATAGTTTCAGGGGCCAATGAGCAGTTCTTC. Its protein is CASSIVSGANEQFF.

This clone was seen repeatedly, ten times or more. V and J are TRBV20-1 and TRBJ2-5; 9 nucleotides line up with TRBD1. The CDR3 covers 14 residues. Germline CDR1 is DFQATT and CDR2 is SNEGSKA (reference sequence). The ends lost 5 bases at V and 0 bases at J; junction bases unmatched: 4. The CDR3 is CSAWGQGDQETQYF. The CDR3 DNA sequence: TGCAGTGCTTGGGGACAGGGCGACCAAGAGACCCAGTACTTC.

This clone was seen a few times. At one end, the junction sequence differs from germline, possibly due to a read error. This chain's CDR3 is CASSSSERSNHPQHF. As DNA, the CDR3 is TGTGCCAGCAGTTCCAGCGAAAGGAGCAATCATCCCCAGCATTTT. This chain links TRBV6-2 or TRBV6-3 with TRBJ1-5; D unclear. The CDR3 is 15 amino acids. The V gene's germline CDR1 is MNHEY and CDR2 SVGEGT.

This clone was recorded many times. V and J are TRBV14 and TRBJ2-3; tentatively, D is TRBD1 (5 bases). V was clipped by 1 base and J by 4 bases, with 6 bases between them. Germline V lookup: CDR1 SGHDN, CDR2 FVKESK. The CDR3 length is 13 residues. The CDR3 reads CASSQAGSDTQYF. Here the CDR3 DNA reads TGTGCCAGCAGCCAAGCAGGGTCAGATACGCAGTATTTT.

This clone was recorded at least ten times. V usage is TRBV4-1 and J usage is TRBJ2-7; D is unclear. Germline lookup yields CDR1 MGHRA and CDR2 YSYEKL. The CDR3 runs 18 residues. The germline V and J ends were trimmed by 2 bases and 0 bases, with 20 bases remaining between them. CDR3 sequence (DNA): TGCGCCAGCAGCCAAAATGCCGGACGGCTGCAGAGCTCCTACGAGCAGTACTTC. It codes for CASSQNAGRLQSSYEQYF.

A note on this clone: The junction departs from the called germline gene at one end, perhaps through a read error. This sequence joins TRBV19 and TRBJ2-5; a weak D match, TRBD1 (6 bases). Germline V CDR1 and CDR2: LNHDA, SQIVND (reference sequence). The CDR3 is 13 amino acids. The CDR3 sequence: CASSMSRGETKYF. The CDR3 DNA follows: TGTGCCAGTAGTATGAGCAGGGGAGAGACCAAGTACTTC.

This clone appeared many times. This chain links TRBV6-1 with TRBJ1-3; D is possibly TRBD1 (5 bases). The CDR3 is 16 residues long. Germline V CDR1 and CDR2: MNHNS, SASEGT. V dropped 6 bases and J dropped 0 bases, with 15 bases sitting between them. The CDR3: CASSNEQDFSGNTIYF. The CDR3 nucleotides are TGTGCCAGCAGCAATGAACAGGACTTCTCTGGAAACACCATATATTTT.

This clone was picked up many times. The CDR3: CATHRGWGYEQYF. CDR3 nucleotides: TGTGCCACTCACAGGGGCTGGGGCTACGAGCAGTACTTC. The J gene is TRBJ2-7, the V gene TRBV19, with 7 bases aligning to TRBD1. Trimming removed 10 bases from V and 3 bases from J; junction bases left unmatched: 9. This CDR3 region has 13 residues. Germline V gene lookup returns CDR1 LNHDA and CDR2 SQIVND (reference sequence).

This clone was counted at least ten times. This may arise from a read error, as a much more abundant clone is one base away. This rearrangement joins TRBV6-1 to TRBJ2-3; D could derive from TRBD1 or TRBD2 (5 bases each). This CDR3 has 15 residues. The V gene's germline CDR1 is MNHNS and CDR2 SASEGT. The CDR3 nucleotides read TGTGCCAGCAGCCGGACGTTAGGAGGAACAGGTACGCAGTATTTT. It codes for CASSRTLGGTGTQYF.

The chain recombines TRBV6-4 with TRBJ2-7; D remains unclear. Between the trimmed V and J ends, which lost 7 bases and 2 bases, there was a span of 12 bases. This CDR3 comprises 13 residues. Germline V CDR1 and CDR2: MRHNA, SNTAGT. The CDR3 nucleotides are TGTGCCAGCAATTACGTAATAACCTACGAGCAGTACTTC. Amino acids: CASNYVITYEQYF.